Listed below are T cell receptor beta chains from one sample, sequenced in a study of blood T cell repertoires in COVID-19. The data were produced by immunoSEQ multiplex PCR, yet TCRdb's version contains in-frame clones alone and is incomplete. The table has 210,000 or so clones, around 85% seen once. The sample comprised peripheral blood. The receptors were sampled from a man aged 45-65 years with COVID-19, enrolled during active disease. The CDR3 runs from the conserved cysteine through the conserved F or W. Each record gives: J gene, V gene, clone size, D gene, CDR3 DNA, CDR3 protein. The D gene is left open where the match is weak. Clone sizes are given selectively: once, few, many, or a class where the clone is expanded.

>TRBJ1-1|TRBV19|NA|NA
TGTGCCAGTAGTATAGCGGGGGGTACCCCTGAAGCTTTCTTT
CASSIAGGTPEAFF
>TRBJ2-1|TRBV7-2|NA|TRBD2
TGTGCCAGCAGCTTGAGCGGGGGGAGCTCCTACAATGAGCAGTTCTTC
CASSLSGGSSYNEQFF
>TRBJ1-1|TRBV6-1|NA|NA
TGTGCCAGCAGTGAGCAGGGTAGAACTGAAGCTTTCTTT
CASSEQGRTEAFF
>TRBJ2-7|TRBV9|once|NA
TGTGCCAGCAGCGTATCGGGGGGCGAGTACGAGCAGTACTTC
CASSVSGGEYEQYF
>TRBJ1-4|TRBV2|few|NA
TGTGCCAGCAGTCTTTCGGGTTTTGAAAAACTGTTTTTT
CASSLSGFEKLFF
>TRBJ2-4|TRBV2|NA|NA
TGTGCCAGCAGAAAAAATGAGGTCGGCGCAAACATTCAGTACTTC
CASRKNEVGANIQYF
>TRBJ2-7|TRBV11-3|NA|NA
TGTGCCAGCAGCTTAGCCGGAGGGGACTACGAGCAGTACTTC
CASSLAGGDYEQYF
>TRBJ1-6|TRBV6-5|NA|NA
TGTGCCAGCACGGGCTATAATTCACCCCTCCACTTT
CASTGYNSPLHF
>TRBJ1-1|TRBV5-5|few|NA
TGTGCCAGCAGCTTCTCTTGGGCAGGAACTGAAGCTTTCTTT
CASSFSWAGTEAFF
>TRBJ1-5|TRBV7-9|NA|NA
TGTGCCAGCAGCTTATTAGCGGGAAATAGCAATCAGCCCCAGCATTTT
CASSLLAGNSNQPQHF
>TRBJ2-1|TRBV5-1|NA|TRBD1
TGCGCCAGCAGGGACAGGGCGGAGTACAATGAGCAGTTCTTC
CASRDRAEYNEQFF
>TRBJ1-5|TRBV3-1/TRBV3-2|NA|NA
TGTGCCAGCAGCCAAGACCGTGGGAGGGAAGATAGTCAGCCCCAGCATTTT
CASSQDRGREDSQPQHF
>TRBJ2-1|TRBV10-1|NA|TRBD2
TGCGCCAGCAACTCCGGGACTAGCGGGGGTCCGCGAGGAGATGAGCAGTTCTTC
CASNSGTSGGPRGDEQFF
>TRBJ1-2|TRBV19|NA|NA
TGTGCCAGTACGCGAGGGGGTAAGCTGAAAGACTACACCTTC
CASTRGGKLKDYTF
>TRBJ2-1|TRBV12-2|NA|NA
TGTGCAAGTCGCTCGGACAATGAGCAGTTCTTC
CASRSDNEQFF
>TRBJ2-5|TRBV9|NA|NA
TGTGCCAGCAGCTCAAGCTCGGAGACCCAGTACTTC
CASSSSSETQYF
>TRBJ1-5|TRBV19|NA|NA
TGTGCCAGTAGTACCGCCCAGTTCGGGGGAACCCTTAATAGCAATCAGCCCCAGCATTTT
CASSTAQFGGTLNSNQPQHF
>TRBJ1-6|TRBV6-5|NA|NA
TGTGCCAGCAGTTACTGGCAGGGGAGAAAGCATTCACCCCTCCACTTT
CASSYWQGRKHSPLHF
>TRBJ2-7|TRBV2|NA|TRBD1
TGTGCCTCTAAGGGAGGACAGGGGGTTGGGGAGCAGTACTTC
CASKGGQGVGEQYF
>TRBJ2-5|TRBV24-1|NA|TRBD2
TGTGCCACCAGTGATAGTAGCGGGGGGTTAGAGACCCAGTACTTC
CATSDSSGGLETQYF
>TRBJ1-6|TRBV5-1|few|TRBD1
TGCGCCAGCAGCTTGGACGGACAGGGAAGCTCCTATAATTCACCCCTCCACTTT
CASSLDGQGSSYNSPLHF
>TRBJ2-2|TRBV24-1|once|NA
TGTGCCACCAGGGGAAGGGCGGGTGCCAACACCGGGGAGCTGTTTTTT
CATRGRAGANTGELFF